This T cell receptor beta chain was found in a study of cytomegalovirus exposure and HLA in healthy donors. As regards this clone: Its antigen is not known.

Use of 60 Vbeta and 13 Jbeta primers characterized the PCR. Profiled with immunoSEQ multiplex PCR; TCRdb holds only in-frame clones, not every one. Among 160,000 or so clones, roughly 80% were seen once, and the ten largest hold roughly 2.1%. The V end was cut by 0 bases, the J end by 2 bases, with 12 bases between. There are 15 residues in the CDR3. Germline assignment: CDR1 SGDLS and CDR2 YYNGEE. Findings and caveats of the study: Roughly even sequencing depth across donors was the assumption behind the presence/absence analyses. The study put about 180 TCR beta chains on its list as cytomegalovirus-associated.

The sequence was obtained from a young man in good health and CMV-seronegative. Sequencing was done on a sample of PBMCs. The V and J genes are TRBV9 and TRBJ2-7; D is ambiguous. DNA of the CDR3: TGTGCCAGCAGCGTAGGGGTGGGTAGCACCTACGAGCAGTACTTC. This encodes CASSVGVGSTYEQYF.